This T cell receptor (beta chain) came from a study of cytomegalovirus exposure and HLA in healthy donors. Notes on the study in general: Beyond CMV serostatus, there was no information to go on about immune exposure. Later analysis identified several of the most significant clusters that appeared linked to common viral pathogens. For cytomegalovirus status, the classifier reportedly gave diagnoses with high specificity and sensitivity.

In the case of this clone: Its antigen is unknown.

Primers: 60 Vbeta forward and 13 Jbeta reverse. Clones were sequenced by immunoSEQ multiplex PCR, and TCRdb holds only the in-frame ones, with some missing. This sample has over 150,000 clones, with 80% to 90% found just once. In germline, CDR1 is ENHRY, CDR2 SYGVKD. The ends were cut back, 9 bases at V and 3 bases at J, with 11 bases in the middle. CDR3 length: 12 residues. The sequence was collected from a girl between 5 and 17 years old in good health and CMV-seropositive. This chain links TRBV10-3 with TRBJ1-1, with D uncertain. Sequencing input: PBMCs. The CDR3 reads CAITSGDTEAFF. CDR3 bases: TGTGCCATAACCTCCGGAGACACTGAAGCTTTCTTT.